Below are 14 T cell receptor beta chains sequenced from a single sample in a study of T cell changes during pregnancy in multiple sclerosis (dated by TCRdb to between 2018 and 2021). Receptors were amplified or captured by the immunoSEQ multiplex PCR assay. The clones in this table, taken by TCRdb from immuneACCESS, are in-frame only. Not every clone is retained; where verified, under half of the shortfall comes from an unresolved V gene, and the cause of the rest is unknown. A total of roughly 100,000 clones appear in this sample, roughly 90% of them only once. The ten largest clones add up to 1.5% to 2% of the sample. The sequencing here drew on peripheral blood, taken after pregnancy. Receptors were obtained from a female donor with multiple sclerosis, enrolled in a pregnancy study.

This chain uses TRBV19 with TRBJ2-7; possibly TRBD2 for D (6 bases). V dropped 6 bases and J dropped 3 bases, with 15 bases sitting between them. The CDR3 loop spans 14 amino acids. Germline V gives CDR1 LNHDA, CDR2 SQIVND (reference sequence). The CDR3 nucleotides are TGTGCCAGTAGCCTGGGGGGAAGAGACTACGAGCAGTACTTC. Amino acids: CASSLGGRDYEQYF.

The chain combines TRBV2 with TRBJ2-1; the match to TRBD2 covers 14 bases. V trimming: 6 bases; J trimming: 10 bases; junction bases outside the gene matches: 5. Germline CDR1 reads SNHLY; CDR2 reads FYNNEI. This CDR3 spans 14 amino acids. DNA of the CDR3: TGTGCCAGCAGCGGACTAGCGGGAGGATGGGAGCAGTTCTTC. This codes for CASSGLAGGWEQFF.

The chain recombines TRBV18 with TRBJ1-1; 8 bases match TRBD1. The CDR3 consists of 17 residues. V lost 3 bases and J lost 4; bases outside the gene matches: 13. Per germline, CDR1 KGHSH and CDR2 LQKENI. In nucleotides, the CDR3 is TGTGCCAGCTCACCCAACCGACAGGGGCGGTTTGGCACTGAAGCTTTCTTT. Translated: CASSPNRQGRFGTEAFF.

The chain carries TRBV9 and TRBJ1-1; 7 bases map to TRBD1. Losses at the gene ends were 8 bases for V and 1 base for J; bases not matched to a gene: 5. The germline V gene encodes CDR1 SGDLS and CDR2 YYNGEE. The CDR3 covers 13 residues. As DNA, the CDR3 is TGTGCCAGTGCAGGGGGGACGAACACTGAAGCTTTCTTT. Translation gives CASAGGTNTEAFF.

The chain carries TRBV10-3 and TRBJ2-7; 10 nucleotides align to TRBD2. The trim removed 2 bases at V and 6 bases at J, leaving 4 bases unmatched. Germline CDR1 reads ENHRY; CDR2 reads SYGVKD. The CDR3 contains 14 residues. The CDR3 reads CAISEVLAGVEQYF. The CDR3 DNA follows: TGTGCCATCAGTGAGGTCCTAGCGGGGGTCGAGCAGTACTTC.

The gene calls are TRBV5-6 and TRBJ2-7; 7 bases match TRBD2. The CDR3 runs 15 residues. J gave up 0 bases and V 3 bases, and 6 bases lay outside the gene matches. From germline, CDR1 is SGHDT and CDR2 YYEEEE. CDR3 bases: TGTGCCAGCAGCTGGGGCGGCGGGAGCTCCTACGAGCAGTACTTC. Protein sequence: CASSWGGGSSYEQYF.

This clone was seen only a few times. This sequence joins TRBV6-1 and TRBJ2-7, with 7 bases that match TRBD1. The CDR3 runs to 14 residues. Germline CDR1 is MNHNS and CDR2 is SASEGT. V lost 6 bases and J lost 5; bases outside the gene matches: 10. Here the CDR3 reads CASSLGQLQNEQYF. CDR3 DNA sequence: TGTGCCAGCAGCCTGGGACAGTTGCAGAACGAGCAGTACTTC.

The V call is TRBV19, the J call TRBJ2-1; no clear D gene. The V gene lost 5 bases and the J gene lost 0 bases, with 8 bases spanning the gap. The CDR3 covers 14 residues. The germline CDR1 and CDR2 sequences are LNHDA and SQIVND (reference sequence). CDR3 residues: CASSGSSSYNEQFF. CDR3 nucleotide sequence: TGTGCCAGTAGTGGCAGTTCCTCCTACAATGAGCAGTTCTTC.

V is TRBV19 and J is TRBJ1-5; 7 bases are a match to TRBD1. The germline V gene has CDR1 LNHDA and CDR2 SQIVND (reference sequence). The J segment lost 2 bases and the V segment lost 3 bases, leaving 13 bases of the junction unmatched. CDR3 length equals 18 residues. CDR3 in DNA: TGTGCCAGTAGTATGTGTCAGGGGGTTATCGGCTGCAATCAGCCCCAGCATTTT. Its translation is CASSMCQGVIGCNQPQHF.

This chain links TRBV7-3 with TRBJ2-1; 8 bases match TRBD1. The germline CDR1 and CDR2 sequences are SGHTA and FQGTGA. This CDR3 is built from 16 residues. V lost 4 bases to trimming and J lost 4 bases; unmatched junction nucleotides: 9. CDR3 region: CASSSLGTGAYNEQFF. The CDR3, as DNA: TGTGCCAGCAGCTCCCTCGGGACAGGAGCTTACAATGAGCAGTTCTTC. The complete variable domain, with remaining parts taken from reference TRBV7-3 and TRBJ2-1, reads GAGVSQTPSNKVTEKGKYVELRCDPISGHTALYWYRQSLGQGPEFLIYFQGTGAADDSGLPNDRFFAVRPEGSVSTLKIQRTERGDSAVYLCASSSLGTGAYNEQFFGPGTRLTVL.

V gene TRBV6-5 combines with J gene TRBJ2-3, with 7 bases that match TRBD1. The germline CDR1 and CDR2 sequences are MNHEY and SVGAGI. The CDR3 has 15 amino acids. The V gene end was trimmed by 4 bases and the J gene end by 5 bases; junction bases not matched to a gene: 9. DNA for the CDR3: TGTGCCAGCAGTTTACAGGGGAGAGGTGGAGATACGCAGTATTTT. Amino acid sequence: CASSLQGRGGDTQYF.

This chain connects TRBV5-1 to TRBJ2-7; 12 bases fit TRBD2. The CDR3 length is 16 residues. Looked up from germline, CDR1 is SGHRS and CDR2 is YFSETQ. V shed 2 bases, J shed 6 bases, and the junction held 9 bases outside the gene matches. Here the CDR3 reads CASSFNAGLAGVEQYF. In DNA form, the CDR3 reads TGCGCCAGCAGCTTCAACGCGGGACTAGCGGGCGTCGAGCAGTACTTC. Together with reference TRBV5-1 and TRBJ2-7, the CDR3 gives the full variable domain: KAGVTQTPRYLIKTRGQQVTLSCSPISGHRSVSWYQQTPGQGLQFLFEYFSETQRNKGNFPGRFSGRQFSNSRSEMNVSTLELGDSALYLCASSFNAGLAGVEQYFGPGTRLTVT.

The genes are TRBV30 and TRBJ1-3; D gene ambiguous. The CDR3 totals 13 residues. Trimming left V 5 bases short and J 4 bases short, with 12 bases between. Germline V lookup: CDR1 GTSNPN, CDR2 SVGIG (reference sequence). The CDR3 nucleotides read TGTGCCTGGGAGAAACGTCGCGGAAACACCATATATTTT. This gives the protein CAWEKRRGNTIYF.

A single count supports this clone. The chain has TRBV21-1 and TRBJ2-2; TRBD1 is the table's D call and was not checked against the DNA. TRBV21-1 is deemed a pseudogene. This CDR3 region has 18 residues. Written as DNA, the CDR3 is TGTGCCAGCACCGTTCATCGGGCGGACAGGGGAATTACCGGGGAGCTGTTTTTT. Its translation is CASTVHRADRGITGELFF.